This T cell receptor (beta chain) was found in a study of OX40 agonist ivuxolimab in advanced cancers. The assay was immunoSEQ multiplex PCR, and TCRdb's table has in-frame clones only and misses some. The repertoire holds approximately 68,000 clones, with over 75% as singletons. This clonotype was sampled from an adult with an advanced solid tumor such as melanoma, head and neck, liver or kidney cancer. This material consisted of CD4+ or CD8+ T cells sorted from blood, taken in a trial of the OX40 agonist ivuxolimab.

The chain's CDR3 is CASSEQGGGETQYF. The CDR3 nucleotides are TGTGCCAGCAGTGAACAGGGGGGGGGTGAGACCCAGTACTTC. The rearrangement uses TRBV6-5 and TRBJ2-5; TRBD1 is a possible D gene (8 bases). The V and J ends lost 5 bases and 5 bases respectively, with 15 bases between them. The CDR3 covers 14 residues. From germline, CDR1 is MNHEY and CDR2 SVGAGI.